This entry lists 32 T cell receptor beta chains sequenced from one sample in a study of cytomegalovirus exposure and HLA in healthy donors. The PCR contained 60 Vbeta and 13 Jbeta primers. Assay used: immunoSEQ multiplex PCR; TCRdb lists only in-frame clones, some missing. Recorded for this sample: about 200,000 clones. Sequenced sample: PBMCs. These receptors originate from a girl aged 2 to 10 in good health and CMV-seropositive.

Of note for this clone: This sample includes further DNA sequences coding for the same CDR3. This rearrangement joins TRBV14 to TRBJ2-1, with a possible D match to TRBD1 (6 bases). V dropped 2 bases and J dropped 3 bases, with 8 bases sitting between them. There are 14 residues in the CDR3. Germline V gene data show CDR1 as SGHDN and CDR2 as FVKESK. CDR3 loop: CASSQRGSYNEQFF. CDR3 DNA sequence: TGTGCCAGCAGCCAAAGGGGGAGCTACAATGAGCAGTTCTTC.

J is TRBJ2-7 and V is TRBV5-4; 10 nucleotides align to TRBD2. V trimming: 0 bases; J trimming: 6 bases; junction bases outside the gene matches: 9. CDR3 length: 16 amino acids. The germline V gene has CDR1 SGHNT and CDR2 YYREEE (reference sequence). CDR3 sequence reads: CASSLARTSGKIEQYF. CDR3 nucleotides: TGTGCCAGCAGCTTGGCTCGGACTAGCGGAAAGATCGAGCAGTACTTC.

The V and J genes are TRBV27 and TRBJ2-3, with TRBD2 identical over 12 bases. The length of the CDR3 is 17 residues. The J segment lost 5 bases and the V segment lost 4 bases, leaving 10 bases of the junction unmatched. Germline CDR1 and CDR2: MNHEY and SMNVEV (reference sequence). CDR3 amino acids: CASSSPRTSGTGDTQYF. CDR3 DNA: TGTGCCAGCAGTTCACCAAGGACTAGCGGGACTGGAGATACGCAGTATTTT.

This chain uses TRBV10-3 with TRBJ1-4; possibly TRBD1 for D (5 bases). The V end lost 3 bases, the J end lost 0 bases, and 5 bases lay between the germline ends. CDR1 and CDR2 (germline): ENHRY, SYGVKD. The CDR3 runs to 14 residues. The CDR3 is CAISEQATNEKLFF. For the CDR3, the DNA is TGTGCCATCAGTGAACAGGCAACTAATGAAAAACTGTTTTTT.

The chain combines TRBV28 with TRBJ1-5; tentatively, D is TRBD1 (6 bases). This CDR3 comprises 17 residues. Trimming removed 6 bases from V and 1 base from J, with 19 bases in between. The germline V gene encodes CDR1 MDHEN and CDR2 SYDVKM. The CDR3 reads CASSPHTGRGSNQPQHF. DNA of the CDR3: TGTGCCAGCAGCCCTCATACAGGAAGGGGGAGCAATCAGCCCCAGCATTTT.

The J gene is TRBJ2-2, the V gene TRBV9, with 8 bases matching TRBD1. J was trimmed by 7 bases and V by 3 bases; bases with no gene match: 8. CDR1 is SGDLS, CDR2 YYNGEE, per germline. The CDR3 contains 15 residues. The CDR3 is CASSGETGVYGELFF. CDR3 DNA: TGTGCCAGCAGCGGGGAGACAGGGGTTTACGGGGAGCTGTTTTTT.

The CDR3 loop reads CASSSRTGSSYEQYF. The CDR3 DNA follows: TGTGCCAGCAGTTCTCGGACAGGGAGCTCCTACGAGCAGTACTTC. The genes are TRBV27 and TRBJ2-7; 8 bases match TRBD1. The length of the CDR3 is 15 residues. Germline V lookup: CDR1 MNHEY, CDR2 SMNVEV (reference sequence). Trimming at V came to 4 bases and at J to 0 bases, leaving 5 bases not matched to a gene.

This CDR3 is CASSEGTGGVPYGYTF. The DNA of the CDR3 is TGTGCCAGCAGTGAAGGAACAGGGGGCGTCCCCTATGGCTACACCTTC. V usage is TRBV6-1 and J usage is TRBJ1-2; TRBD1 matches 9 bases. Germline values: CDR1 MNHNS, CDR2 SASEGT. The CDR3 consists of 16 residues. With V trimmed by 1 base and J by 4 bases, 7 bases remained unmatched.

The gene calls are TRBV27 and TRBJ2-3; D may be TRBD2 (5 bases). This CDR3 contains 14 residues. Looked up from germline, CDR1 is MNHEY and CDR2 is SMNVEV (reference sequence). Trimming stripped 3 bases from V and 1 base from J, with 8 bases between. CDR3 coding DNA: TGTGCCAGCAGTTTGGAGGAGGGCACAGATACGCAGTATTTT. This sequence encodes CASSLEEGTDTQYF.

The chain employs TRBV28 and TRBJ2-5; weak D call: TRBD2 (6 bases). The end of the DNA fits TRBJ2-7 better, so the J call may be wrong. Germline V gives CDR1 MDHEN, CDR2 SYDVKM. This CDR3 contains 16 residues. CDR3: CASSLWAGKITYEQYF. The CDR3 coding sequence is TGTGCCAGCAGTTTATGGGCGGGAAAGATCACCTACGAGCAGTACTTC.

The chain combines TRBV5-5 with TRBJ1-2; TRBD1 agrees at 8 bases. The CDR3 covers 14 residues. Looked up from germline, CDR1 is SGHKS and CDR2 is YYEKEE (reference sequence). J lost 6 bases, V lost 3 bases, and 7 bases had no gene match. CDR3 coding DNA: TGTGCCAGCAGCTGGGAGGACAGGGTAGATGGCTACACCTTC. It is translated as CASSWEDRVDGYTF.

V is TRBV27 and J is TRBJ2-1, with 10 nucleotides matching TRBD2. J gave up 1 base and V 4 bases, and 1 base lay outside the gene matches. The CDR3 length is 15 residues. The germline V gene encodes CDR1 MNHEY and CDR2 SMNVEV (reference sequence). The chain's CDR3 is CASSSLAGSYNEQFF. The CDR3 DNA reads as TGTGCCAGCAGTTCACTAGCGGGGTCCTACAATGAGCAGTTCTTC.

The genes are TRBV10-3 and TRBJ1-2; no definite D call. The ends were cut back, 10 bases at V and 8 bases at J, with 11 bases in the middle. The germline V gene encodes CDR1 ENHRY and CDR2 SYGVKD. There are 10 residues in the CDR3. CDR3 region: CATREEGYTF. In DNA, the CDR3 is TGTGCCACCCGGGAGGAAGGCTACACCTTC.

Remarks on this clone: A junction end diverges from the germline sequence, so it may reflect a read error. DNA of the CDR3: TGTGCCAGCAGCCCCGACAGGGGTAACACTGAAACTTTCTTT. Residues: CASSPDRGNTETFF. The V call is TRBV7-3, the J call TRBJ1-1, with TRBD1 matching 8 bases. The CDR3 consists of 14 residues. CDR1 and CDR2 from the germline V gene are SGHTA and FQGTGA.

The chain has TRBV10-2 and TRBJ1-2; tentatively, D is TRBD1 (5 bases). The CDR3 totals 12 residues. With 6 bases removed from V and 8 bases from J, the gap between germline ends came to 13 bases. The germline gives CDR1 WSHSY, CDR2 SAAADI. DNA of the CDR3: TGCGCCAGCAGCGGAGGGGAATGGGGCTACACCTTC. It specifies CASSGGEWGYTF.

The chain has TRBV19 and TRBJ2-7; possible D gene TRBD1, 5 bases. The germline V gene has CDR1 LNHDA and CDR2 SQIVND (reference sequence). Trimming cost V 3 bases and J 7 bases, with 19 bases left between them. The CDR3 length is 15 residues. In DNA, the CDR3 is TGTGCCAGTAGTATTAGCCTCACTGGGGCTCGGGAGCAGTACTTC. It specifies CASSISLTGAREQYF.

The chain recombines TRBV20-1 with TRBJ1-1; D is unresolved. Germline-derived CDR1 and CDR2 are DFQATT and SNEGSKA (reference sequence). The CDR3 runs to 10 residues. The CDR3 loop reads CNAMNTEAFF. The CDR3 DNA reads TGCAATGCCATGAACACTGAAGCTTTCTTT.

CDR3 in amino acids: CAWSVPRGLGKLFF. CDR3 nucleotides: TGTGCCTGGAGTGTTCCCAGGGGGCTTGGAAAACTGTTTTTT. The chain is built from TRBV30 and TRBJ1-4; 8 bases are a match to TRBD1. The length of the CDR3 is 14 residues. Trimming cost V 0 bases and J 10 bases; bases outside gene matches: 7. CDR1 GTSNPN and CDR2 SVGIG come from the germline V gene (reference sequence). Filled out from reference TRBV30 and TRBJ1-4, the complete variable domain reads SQTIHQWPATLVQPVGSPLSLECTVEGTSNPNLYWYRQAAGRGLQLLFYSVGIGQISSEVPQNLSASRPQDRQFILSSKKLLLSDSGFYLCAWSVPRGLGKLFFGSGTQLSVL.

The chain joins TRBV28 to TRBJ1-5, with 7 bases lining up with TRBD1. Germline loops: CDR1 MDHEN, CDR2 SYDVKM. CDR3 size: 13 residues. The V gene end was trimmed by 10 bases and the J gene end by 3 bases; junction bases not matched to a gene: 6. The CDR3 sequence: CATRQGYNQPQHF. The DNA for the CDR3 is TGTGCCACGAGACAGGGTTACAATCAGCCCCAGCATTTT.

The gene calls are TRBV10-1 and TRBJ2-1; tentative D call: TRBD1 (6 bases). V was cut by 2 bases and J by 5 bases, with 13 bases left in between. The CDR3 has 15 residues. Germline assignment: CDR1 WNHNN and CDR2 SYGVQD (reference sequence). The CDR3 coding sequence is TGCGCCAGCAGTGAGAGGCAGGGGCTGAACAATGAGCAGTTCTTC. Amino acid sequence: CASSERQGLNNEQFF.

V usage is TRBV5-1 and J usage is TRBJ1-1, with D maybe TRBD1 (6 bases). Germline CDR1 and CDR2: SGHRS and YFSETQ. The CDR3 is 16 amino acids. Trimming stripped 4 bases from V and 7 bases from J, with 23 bases between. The CDR3 DNA follows: TGCGCCAGCAGCCAGCAATTACAGACAGGATCCCTTGAAGCTTTCTTT. Translating gives CASSQQLQTGSLEAFF.

The CDR3 region is CASSLGTGAYNEQFF. The DNA of the CDR3 is TGTGCCAGCAGCTTGGGGACGGGAGCCTACAATGAGCAGTTCTTC. V usage is TRBV5-6 and J usage is TRBJ2-1; weak D call: TRBD2 (6 bases). Trimming pared 0 bases from V and 2 bases from J, leaving 9 bases between. Germline values: CDR1 SGHDT, CDR2 YYEEEE. This CDR3 region has 15 residues.

The rearrangement joins TRBV5-4 to TRBJ2-7; weak D call: TRBD2 (6 bases). CDR1 and CDR2 from the germline V gene are SGHNT and YYREEE (reference sequence). Deletions cut 4 bases from V and 0 bases from J, with 14 bases between. The CDR3 extends over 15 amino acids. The CDR3 bases are TGTGCCAGCAGCCTTGGAGGGGTTGGCTCCTACGAGCAGTACTTC. Protein sequence: CASSLGGVGSYEQYF.

This chain connects TRBV27 to TRBJ1-1; 7 positions match TRBD1. The CDR3 totals 17 residues. CDR1 and CDR2 (germline): MNHEY, SMNVEV (reference sequence). V trimming: 0 bases; J trimming: 4 bases; junction bases outside the gene matches: 11. The CDR3 protein is CASSLSLQGMVSTEAFF. In DNA form, the CDR3 reads TGTGCCAGCAGTTTATCTCTACAGGGGATGGTGAGCACTGAAGCTTTCTTT.

V is TRBV7-9 and J is TRBJ2-7; tentatively, D is TRBD2 (6 bases). Trimming removed 5 bases at V and 4 bases at J, with 12 bases between. This CDR3 spans 13 amino acids. The germline CDR1 and CDR2 sequences are SEHNR and FQNEAQ (reference sequence). The DNA for the CDR3 is TGTGCCAGCAGCCCGGGACTTGTTTACGAGCAGTACTTC. Its translation: CASSPGLVYEQYF.

V is TRBV11-2 and J is TRBJ2-1; possible D gene TRBD2, 7 bases. The CDR3 is 15 residues long. The ends were cut back, 7 bases at V and 8 bases at J, with 21 bases in the middle. Germline CDR1 reads SGHAT; CDR2 reads FQNNGV. The CDR3 sequence is CASTAGAGYSYEQFF. CDR3 nucleotide sequence: TGTGCCAGCACCGCGGGGGCGGGATACAGCTATGAGCAGTTCTTC.

A word on this clone: The sample holds other DNA sequences that translate to the same CDR3. V usage is TRBV7-2 and J usage is TRBJ2-7, with 16 bases identical to TRBD2. CDR1 and CDR2 from the germline V gene are SGHTA and FQGNSA. The CDR3 sequence is 15 residues long. Trimming at V came to 4 bases and at J to 4 bases, leaving 1 base not matched to a gene. CDR3 protein: CASSSGLAGGYEQYF. The CDR3, as DNA: TGTGCCAGCAGCTCGGGACTAGCGGGAGGGTACGAGCAGTACTTC.

This chain connects TRBV19 to TRBJ2-7; TRBD1 aligns across 7 bases. V trimming: 5 bases; J trimming: 2 bases; junction bases outside the gene matches: 9. CDR3 size: 15 residues. Germline CDR1 is LNHDA and CDR2 is SQIVND (reference sequence). In DNA form, the CDR3 reads TGTGCCAGTAGTCCGTTTCGAGGGGGCCCCTACGAGCAGTACTTC. It yields the protein CASSPFRGGPYEQYF.

This chain uses TRBV7-9 with TRBJ2-7; D not certain. CDR1 is SEHNR and CDR2 is FQNEAQ in the germline V gene (reference sequence). The CDR3 length is 13 residues. The germline V and J ends were trimmed by 3 bases and 0 bases, with 6 bases remaining between them. CDR3 loop: CASSFVNSYEQYF. CDR3 nucleotides: TGTGCCAGCAGCTTCGTAAACTCCTACGAGCAGTACTTC.

This chain joins TRBV30 and TRBJ2-1, with 7 nucleotides matching TRBD2. With 2 bases clipped from V and 4 bases from J, the junction kept 11 bases outside the gene matches. The CDR3 is made up of 16 amino acids. The germline V gene has CDR1 GTSNPN and CDR2 SVGIG (reference sequence). In DNA form, the CDR3 reads TGTGCCTGGAGTCCCCCCCGGGGGGTAACATACAATGAGCAGTTCTTC. This translates into CAWSPPRGVTYNEQFF. Full variable domain (missing parts from reference TRBV30 and TRBJ2-1): SQTIHQWPATLVQPVGSPLSLECTVEGTSNPNLYWYRQAAGRGLQLLFYSVGIGQISSEVPQNLSASRPQDRQFILSSKKLLLSDSGFYLCAWSPPRGVTYNEQFFGPGTRLTVL.

The chain combines TRBV29-1 with TRBJ1-2; 10 bases line up with TRBD1. The ends lost 6 bases at V and 3 bases at J; junction bases unmatched: 1. This CDR3 contains 12 residues. Germline assignment: CDR1 SQVTM and CDR2 ANQGSEA. The CDR3 DNA sequence: TGCAGCGTGGGGACAGGGGACTATGGCTACACCTTC. Protein product: CSVGTGDYGYTF.

CDR3 nucleotides: TGTGCCAGCAGTCGGGGGGCGGGAGAGGGAGAGACGCAGTATTTT. It codes for CASSRGAGEGETQYF. The genes are TRBV27 and TRBJ2-3; D might be TRBD2 (7 bases). Trimming removed 5 bases from V and 9 bases from J, with 21 bases in between. The CDR3 consists of 15 residues. In germline, CDR1 is MNHEY, CDR2 SMNVEV (reference sequence).